These 7 T cell receptor beta chains share one sample of origin, sequenced in a study of blood T cell repertoires in COVID-19. Measured with immunoSEQ multiplex PCR; TCRdb has only the in-frame clones, and not every one. The profile covers 30,000 to 45,000 clones, with roughly 90% appearing a single time and about 35% taken by the ten largest. Sequencing was performed on peripheral blood. The receptors derive from a man aged 65 to 79 with active COVID-19.

The chain links TRBV7-7 to TRBJ2-5, with 11 positions matching TRBD1. The CDR3 contains 15 residues. Germline V gene data show CDR1 as SSHAT and CDR2 as FNYEAQ (reference sequence). The V segment lost 5 bases and the J segment 5 bases; nucleotides outside the gene matches: 7. CDR3 region: CASSPGQGARETQYF. The CDR3 bases are TGTGCCAGCAGCCCAGGACAGGGGGCGCGGGAGACCCAGTACTTC.

This clone was seen once. The rearrangement links TRBV4-3 to TRBJ2-1; a possible D gene is TRBD2 (5 bases). The CDR3 runs to 16 residues. Deletions cut 0 bases from V and 4 bases from J, with 13 bases between. Germline CDR1 and CDR2: LGHNA and YSLEER. The CDR3 region is CASSQDYPGKYNEQFF. CDR3 DNA sequence: TGCGCCAGCAGCCAAGACTATCCGGGAAAGTACAATGAGCAGTTCTTC.

The V call is TRBV7-2, the J call TRBJ2-7, with 12 bases lining up with TRBD2. The germline V gene has CDR1 SGHTA and CDR2 FQGNSA. This CDR3 region has 15 residues. After removal of 1 base from V and 5 bases from J, the junction contained 3 bases not matched to a gene. DNA for the CDR3: TGTGCCAGCAGCTTAGGACTAGCGGGAGACGACGAGCAGTACTTC. It yields the protein CASSLGLAGDDEQYF. Variable domain in full (rest from reference TRBV7-2 and TRBJ2-7): GAGVSQSPSNKVTEKGKDVELRCDPISGHTALYWYRQSLGQGLEFLIYFQGNSAPDKSGLPSDRFSAERTGGSVSTLTIQRTQQEDSAVYLCASSLGLAGDDEQYFGPGTRLTVT.

The CDR3 DNA reads TGTGCCTTGGAGGCCGAAAACTCCTATAATTCACCCCTCCACTTT. Protein: CALEAENSYNSPLHF. V is TRBV30 and J is TRBJ1-6, with unresolved D. Germline assignment: CDR1 GTSNPN and CDR2 SVGIG (reference sequence). V was trimmed by 7 bases and J by 0 bases, leaving 13 bases between them. CDR3 size: 15 residues.

The chain joins TRBV2 to TRBJ2-3; TRBD1 matches 9 bases. J was trimmed by 2 bases and V by 2 bases; bases with no gene match: 11. The CDR3 spans 18 residues. The germline CDR1 and CDR2 sequences are SNHLY and FYNNEI. DNA for the CDR3: TGTGCCAGCAGTGAATCTTGGTGGGACAGGGATGACACAGATACGCAGTATTTT. It yields the protein CASSESWWDRDDTDTQYF. Full variable domain (missing parts from reference TRBV2 and TRBJ2-3): EPEVTQTPSHQVTQMGQEVILRCVPISNHLYFYWYRQILGQKVEFLVSFYNNEISEKSEIFDDQFSVERPDGSNFTLKIRSTKLEDSAMYFCASSESWWDRDDTDTQYFGPGTRLTVL.

V usage is TRBV6-5 and J usage is TRBJ2-7, with D maybe TRBD2 (6 bases). The CDR3 is 15 residues long. V lost 4 bases and J lost 7, with 20 bases in between. The germline CDR1 and CDR2 sequences are MNHEY and SVGAGI. CDR3 nucleotide sequence: TGTGCCAGCAGTTCTCACGGGGGACGCACGGAGGAGCAGTACTTC. Its protein is CASSSHGGRTEEQYF.

The genes are TRBV7-9 and TRBJ2-1, with 9 bases that match TRBD2. Trimming took 2 bases from V and 15 from J; bases not matched to a gene: 14. CDR1 is SEHNR and CDR2 is FQNEAQ in the germline V gene (reference sequence). The CDR3 consists of 15 residues. Here the CDR3 reads CASSLRNSGGPPRFF. For the CDR3, the DNA is TGTGCCAGCAGCTTACGTAATAGCGGGGGCCCTCCGCGGTTCTTC.